The T cell receptor (beta chain) under discussion was sequenced for a study of blood T cell repertoires in COVID-19 (dated by TCRdb to about 2020). The study in broad terms: Samples covering the acute and convalescent phases of COVID-19 were provided by collaborators in the United States, Italy and Spain. The prospective study material was composed of cDNA or gDNA derived from T cells, B-cell-depleted T cells, or PBMCs. Deeply sampled blood TCRbeta repertoires from subjects exposed to, actively infected with, or recovered from COVID-19 were included in the dataset. The repertoires were released in a freely available public database intended as a resource for research on the immune response to SARS-CoV-2. The samples were drawn from the first 160 participants of the ongoing ImmuneRACE study and from 1,254 subjects provided by 6 global collaborators. Nearly every sample came with metadata listing a de-identified subject ID, COVID-19 status, age in years and sex. Where HLA class I and class II types were available, the types were taken from metadata supplied by the sample provider, not from assay-based typing. Beyond this particular receptor, the publication reports: The amount of clinical and demographic metadata varied by source and participant and was provided uncurated.

The germline V gene yields KGHSH for CDR1 and LQKENI for CDR2. The CDR3 spans 13 residues, from the cysteine through the phenylalanine. CDR3 DNA only is kept here, 39 bases in frame from base 1. V was cut back by 3 bases and J by 5 bases, leaving a gap of 10 bases between them. With regard to this clone: The clone's antigen remains unknown. No per-base quality is available; no much larger clone lies one base away.

TCRbeta CDR3 regions were amplified from genomic DNA using the immunoSEQ Assay, a bias-controlled multiplex PCR. The published analysis was carried out like this. Within the assay, amplification of reference gene primers was used to estimate how many nucleated cells each sample contained. Sequence reads were collapsed and filtered to measure the absolute abundance of every unique TCRbeta CDR3 rearrangement. Productive Simpson clonality was computed per sample as the square root of Simpson's diversity index over productive rearrangements. Imported from immuneACCESS, the table was reduced by TCRdb to in-frame sequences with V and J called. These copies leave out some clones; in studies compared against another copy, an unresolved V gene accounts for under half, and the cause of the remainder is not known. Clone size and V and J calls were adopted from that table, with D and trimming inferred from the DNA. In all, the sample holds fewer than 200,000 clones, and roughly 80% of those were seen once. Roughly 5.7% of the sample rests with the top ten.

Participants in the prospective study were enrolled through a virtual design, were aged about 18 to 90 years, and lived in roughly 26 United States geographic areas. In the prospective study, cohorts were assigned on the basis of participant-reported clinical history obtained from a screening survey and a study questionnaire. Each participant in the prospective study had whole blood, serum and a nasopharyngeal or oropharyngeal swab collected by mobile phlebotomists. Over a roughly 2-month period, participants in the prospective study had the option of providing additional blood draws and questionnaires. Before DNA extraction, blood samples from the prospective study were shipped at room temperature or frozen.

The rearrangement joined TRBV18 to TRBJ1-1; a weak D assignment points to TRBD1 (5 bases agree). What was sequenced was PBMCs or T cells enriched from blood (not recorded which). The source is a woman between 40 and 50 years old with acute COVID-19. The DNA is as follows: TGTGCCAGCTCACCGGGGCCTGGGACTGAAGCTTTCTTT. This gives the protein CASSPGPGTEAFF. Extended through the reference TRBV18 and TRBJ1-1 proteins, this CDR3 yields the full variable domain: NAGVMQNPRHLVRRRGQEARLRCSPMKGHSHVYWYRQLPEEGLKFMVYLQKENIIDESGMPKERFSAEFPKEGPSILRIQQVVRGDSAAYFCASSPGPGTEAFFGQGTRLTVV.